This T cell receptor (beta chain) was identified in a study of T cell clonality in common variable immunodeficiency. Findings and caveats of the study: Fewer deletions and N-nucleotide insertions were reportedly seen in common variable immunodeficiency TCR beta sequences.

This clone was seen many times. Its antigen remains unidentified. The read is 3 residues too short to cover the CDR3 end, so that end is filled in from the germline J gene. The protocol was immunoSEQ multiplex PCR, while the TCRdb copy is restricted to in-frame clones and leaves out a portion. This sample has 60,000 to 75,000 clones, each found more than once. V lost 5 bases to trimming and J lost 6 bases; unmatched junction nucleotides: 8. The CDR3 is 15 residues long. The sequence came from a person between 18 and 69 years old in good health. The sample consisted of peripheral blood mononuclear cells. The J gene is TRBJ1-4, the V gene TRBV12-3 or TRBV12-4; TRBD1 matches 8 bases. The CDR3 DNA, read in part, is TGTGCCAGCAGTCCCCACATGGACAGGGATGAAAAA. It specifies CASSPHMDRDEK. The full CDR3 protein reads CASSPHMDRDEKLFF.